A single sample gave rise to the 20 T cell receptor beta chains below, sequenced in a study of blood T cell repertoires in COVID-19. Only in-frame clones appear in the TCRdb table, and some are missing; sequencing was by immunoSEQ multiplex PCR. The repertoire holds tens of thousands of clones, with 86% as singletons. Sequenced sample: peripheral blood. These receptors all stem from a man aged 45-65 years with active or convalescent COVID-19.

V gene TRBV11-3 combines with J gene TRBJ2-5; the D gene is possibly TRBD1 (5 bases). V lost 3 bases to trimming and J lost 2 bases, with 7 bases between them. This CDR3 is 13 amino acids long. Germline V gives CDR1 SGHNT, CDR2 YENEEA. CDR3 in DNA: TGTGCCAGCAGCTTCACAGGACAAGAGACCCAGTACTTC. It is translated as CASSFTGQETQYF. The whole variable domain, remainder taken from reference TRBV11-3 and TRBJ2-5, is EAGVVQSPRYKIIEKKQPVAFWCNPISGHNTLYWYLQNLGQGPELLIRYENEEAVDDSQLPKDRFSAERLKGVDSTLKIQPAELGDSAVYLCASSFTGQETQYFGPGTRLLVL.

V gene TRBV6-2 or TRBV6-3 combines with J gene TRBJ2-1, with 10 bases matching TRBD2. J was trimmed by 5 bases and V by 4 bases; bases with no gene match: 8. In germline, CDR1 is MNHEY, CDR2 SVGEGT. This CDR3 is built from 16 residues. For the CDR3, the DNA is TGTGCCAGCAGTTTCTTAAGCGGGAGGGGCGACAATGAGCAGTTCTTC. As protein: CASSFLSGRGDNEQFF.

The chain employs TRBV19 and TRBJ2-2, with 13 bases lining up with TRBD2. Germline CDR1 and CDR2: LNHDA and SQIVND (reference sequence). The CDR3 totals 15 residues. After removal of 6 bases from V and 4 bases from J, the junction contained 2 bases not matched to a gene. The CDR3 loop reads CASSRTSGGTGELFF. Written as DNA, the CDR3 is TGTGCCAGTAGCCGGACTAGCGGGGGCACCGGGGAGCTGTTTTTT.

The V and J genes are TRBV11-2 and TRBJ2-3; 12 positions match TRBD2. V was clipped by 4 bases and J by 4 bases; unmatched bases: 6. The CDR3 spans 16 residues. Germline values: CDR1 SGHAT, CDR2 FQNNGV. The CDR3 region has the DNA TGTGCCAGCAGCTCCACACGACTAGCGGGAGCAGATACGCAGTATTTT. Translated, it gives CASSSTRLAGADTQYF.

As to this clone: One end of the junction varies from germline; a read error may be responsible. V and J are TRBV19 and TRBJ1-5; D possibly corresponds to TRBD1 (6 bases). This CDR3 is 14 amino acids long. CDR1 is LNHDA and CDR2 is SQIVND in the germline V gene (reference sequence). CDR3 region: CASTQGFSNQPQHF. CDR3 nucleotide sequence: TGTGCTAGTACACAGGGTTTCAGCAATCAGCCCCAGCATTTT. Combining the CDR3 with reference TRBV19 and TRBJ1-5 gives the whole variable domain DGGITQSPKYLFRKEGQNVTLSCEQNLNHDAMYWYRQDPGQGLRLIYYSQIVNDFQKGDIAEGYSVSREKKESFPLTVTSAQKNPTAFYLCASTQGFSNQPQHFGDGTRLSIL.

V gene TRBV7-9 combines with J gene TRBJ1-5; 10 bases line up with TRBD1. CDR1 and CDR2 (germline): SEHNR, FQNEAQ (reference sequence). J gave up 0 bases and V 5 bases, and 10 bases lay outside the gene matches. The CDR3 spans 18 residues. CDR3 residues: CASSPIPGQGNSNQPQHF. CDR3 in DNA: TGTGCCAGCAGCCCTATCCCGGGACAGGGGAATAGCAATCAGCCCCAGCATTTT. Combining the CDR3 with reference TRBV7-9 and TRBJ1-5 gives the whole variable domain DTGVSQNPRHKITKRGQNVTFRCDPISEHNRLYWYRQTLGQGPEFLTYFQNEAQLEKSRLLSDRFSAERPKGSFSTLEIQRTEQGDSAMYLCASSPIPGQGNSNQPQHFGDGTRLSIL.

This chain uses TRBV3-1 (or the pseudogene TRBV3-2) with TRBJ1-4; 8 bases map to TRBD1. Germline V CDR1 and CDR2: LGHDT, YNNKEL (reference sequence). The CDR3 contains 14 residues. V gave up 6 bases and J gave up 7 bases; unmatched junction bases: 7. CDR3 amino acids: CASSRRTGSEKLFF. CDR3 nucleotides: TGTGCCAGCAGTCGGAGGACAGGGAGTGAAAAACTGTTTTTT.

The chain uses TRBV7-9 and TRBJ1-3, with D unresolved. Germline-derived CDR1 and CDR2 are SEHNR and FQNEAQ (reference sequence). The V and J ends lost 1 base and 0 bases respectively, with 10 bases between them. The CDR3 length is 16 residues. This CDR3 is CASSLGVGSSGNTIYF. As DNA, the CDR3 is TGTGCCAGCAGCTTAGGGGTAGGGAGCTCTGGAAACACCATATATTTT.

This sequence joins TRBV5-1 and TRBJ2-1; no clear D gene. The CDR3 has 15 amino acids. Germline V gene data show CDR1 as SGHRS and CDR2 as YFSETQ. Trimming pared 0 bases from V and 3 bases from J, leaving 10 bases between. The CDR3 coding sequence is TGCGCCAGCAGCTTGGACGAATCGGTCTACAATGAGCAGTTCTTC. Translated, it gives CASSLDESVYNEQFF.

This clone was counted between two and nine times. V and J are TRBV7-9 and TRBJ2-5, with D tentatively TRBD1 (6 bases). CDR1 is SEHNR, CDR2 FQNEAQ, per germline (reference sequence). The CDR3 extends over 13 amino acids. V was shortened by 1 base and J by 5 bases, with 8 bases between the two germline ends. CDR3 amino acids: CASSLVQGETQYF. The CDR3 DNA reads as TGTGCCAGCAGCTTAGTTCAGGGGGAGACCCAGTACTTC.

V gene TRBV10-3 combines with J gene TRBJ1-6; TRBD1 matches at 7 bases. The J segment lost 0 bases and the V segment lost 6 bases, leaving 5 bases of the junction unmatched. CDR1 ENHRY and CDR2 SYGVKD come from the germline V gene. The CDR3 runs to 16 residues. The CDR3, as DNA: TGTGCCATCAGCACGAGACAGGGCTCCTATAATTCACCCCTCCACTTT. Translating it yields CAISTRQGSYNSPLHF.

This chain uses TRBV6-5 with TRBJ1-6, with 7 bases aligning to TRBD1. The CDR3 is 14 amino acids. Germline V lookup: CDR1 MNHEY, CDR2 SVGAGI. Trimming at V came to 4 bases and at J to 6 bases, leaving 3 bases not matched to a gene. The DNA of the CDR3 is TGTGCCAGCAGTTCGGGACAGCCTAATTCACCCCTCCACTTT. It specifies CASSSGQPNSPLHF.

V gene TRBV7-2 combines with J gene TRBJ2-5; 10 nucleotides match TRBD1. V shed 3 bases, J shed 4 bases, and the junction held 5 bases outside the gene matches. The CDR3 loop spans 15 amino acids. Looked up from germline, CDR1 is SGHTA and CDR2 is FQGNSA. The CDR3: CASSFIRQGAETQYF. CDR3 in DNA: TGTGCCAGCAGCTTTATAAGACAGGGGGCAGAGACCCAGTACTTC. Full variable domain (remainder filled in from reference TRBV7-2 and TRBJ2-5): GAGVSQSPSNKVTEKGKDVELRCDPISGHTALYWYRQSLGQGLEFLIYFQGNSAPDKSGLPSDRFSAERTGGSVSTLTIQRTQQEDSAVYLCASSFIRQGAETQYFGPGTRLLVL.

The J gene is TRBJ2-3, the V gene TRBV5-4; TRBD1 is a possible D gene (6 bases). Germline lookup yields CDR1 SGHNT and CDR2 YYREEE (reference sequence). Deletions cut 3 bases from V and 5 bases from J, with 19 bases between. This CDR3 spans 16 amino acids. As DNA, the CDR3 is TGTGCCAGCAGCTCCCCCATTCAGGGGTTAAGAGATACGCAGTATTTT. It is translated as CASSSPIQGLRDTQYF.

The chain has TRBV7-2 and TRBJ2-7; TRBD1 agrees at 9 bases. With V trimmed by 0 bases and J by 2 bases, 2 bases remained unmatched. Germline V lookup: CDR1 SGHTA, CDR2 FQGNSA. This CDR3 comprises 15 residues. CDR3 sequence reads: CASSLAGQGTYEQYF. The CDR3 bases are TGTGCCAGCAGCTTAGCGGGACAGGGAACCTACGAGCAGTACTTC.

The V call is TRBV7-2, the J call TRBJ1-1, with 8 bases fitting TRBD1. The J segment lost 10 bases and the V segment lost 3 bases, leaving 10 bases of the junction unmatched. CDR1 is SGHTA and CDR2 is FQGNSA in the germline V gene. The CDR3 runs 14 residues. DNA of the CDR3: TGTGCCAGCAGCTTCCTACCTATTGACAGGGGAGCTTTCTTT. Encoded protein: CASSFLPIDRGAFF.

The genes are TRBV6-5 and TRBJ1-2; 7 bases fit TRBD1. The CDR3 covers 14 residues. J gave up 7 bases and V 5 bases, and 10 bases lay outside the gene matches. Looked up from germline, CDR1 is MNHEY and CDR2 is SVGAGI. CDR3 in amino acids: CASSRTGPWGGYTF. CDR3 nucleotides: TGTGCCAGCAGTCGGACAGGCCCTTGGGGTGGCTACACCTTC.

This chain uses TRBV24-1 with TRBJ1-5; TRBD1 agrees at 8 bases. V was clipped by 3 bases and J by 6 bases; unmatched bases: 6. The CDR3 totals 15 residues. The germline CDR1 and CDR2 sequences are KGHDR and SFDVKD. As DNA, the CDR3 is TGTGCCACCAGTGATCGAGACAGGGGAACTCAGCCCCAGCATTTT. The encoded protein is CATSDRDRGTQPQHF.

The rearrangement links TRBV28 to TRBJ2-5, with 8 bases aligning to TRBD2. The CDR3 is 15 amino acids. CDR1 and CDR2 from the germline V gene are MDHEN and SYDVKM. The trim removed 6 bases at V and 3 bases at J, leaving 9 bases unmatched. Here the CDR3 DNA reads TGTGCCAGCAGACGCCTTAGCGGGAACAAAGAGACCCAGTACTTC. Amino acid sequence: CASRRLSGNKETQYF.

V is TRBV29-1 and J is TRBJ2-1; 9 nucleotides agree with TRBD2. Germline loops: CDR1 SQVTM, CDR2 ANQGSEA. V lost 4 bases, J lost 4 bases, and 8 bases stayed unmatched. This CDR3 is built from 15 residues. CDR3 protein: CSVGGGGRAYNEQFF. Here the CDR3 DNA reads TGCAGCGTTGGGGGTGGCGGGAGGGCTTACAATGAGCAGTTCTTC.